The 27 T cell receptor beta chains listed next were all sequenced from one sample in a study of blood T cell repertoires in COVID-19. The protocol was immunoSEQ multiplex PCR, while the TCRdb copy is restricted to in-frame clones and leaves out a portion. The table records fewer than 150,000 clones, 70% to 90% of them present only once. Source material: peripheral blood. These receptors were obtained from a human donor in a cohort sampled during active COVID-19.

The chain links TRBV7-2 to TRBJ1-6; weak D call: TRBD1 (5 bases). The CDR3 totals 18 residues. V was pared by 0 bases and J by 3 bases, with 15 bases between. Germline V gene lookup returns CDR1 SGHTA and CDR2 FQGNSA. For the CDR3, the DNA is TGTGCCAGCAGCTTAGCCGCCCAGGGAAACAACTATAATTCACCCCTCCACTTT. Protein: CASSLAAQGNNYNSPLHF.

This chain uses TRBV4-2 with TRBJ1-3; 9 nucleotides agree with TRBD1. Germline V lookup: CDR1 LGHNA, CDR2 YNFKEQ. Trimming at V came to 1 base and at J to 0 bases, leaving 7 bases not matched to a gene. The CDR3 is 18 residues long. The CDR3 protein is CASSQVAGQGFSGNTIYF. Written as DNA, the CDR3 is TGTGCCAGCAGCCAAGTGGCGGGACAGGGCTTCTCTGGAAACACCATATATTTT.

The V call is TRBV7-2, the J call TRBJ2-7, with 11 bases lining up with TRBD2. Unmatched junction bases numbered 6, after V lost 0 bases and J lost 5 bases. This CDR3 comprises 16 residues. CDR1 is SGHTA, CDR2 FQGNSA, per germline. CDR3 bases: TGTGCCAGCAGCTTAGCGGCTAGCGGGGGGAAAGACGAGCAGTACTTC. Residues: CASSLAASGGKDEQYF.

V gene TRBV7-2 combines with J gene TRBJ2-3; possible D gene TRBD2, 6 bases. The V end was cut by 3 bases, the J end by 0 bases, with 7 bases between. Germline CDR1 reads SGHTA; CDR2 reads FQGNSA. This CDR3 contains 14 residues. This CDR3 is CASSLGTSTDTQYF. As DNA, the CDR3 is TGTGCCAGCAGCTTGGGGACTAGCACAGATACGCAGTATTTT.

The chain joins TRBV12-3 or TRBV12-4 to TRBJ1-4, with D maybe TRBD1 (5 bases). CDR3 size: 12 residues. The CDR3 sequence: CASGETNEKLFF. The CDR3 DNA is TGTGCGTCGGGGGAGACTAATGAAAAACTGTTTTTT.

The chain joins TRBV4-2 to TRBJ2-7, with D unclear. Germline V gene lookup returns CDR1 LGHNA and CDR2 YNFKEQ. V lost 0 bases to trimming and J lost 0 bases, with 12 bases between them. The CDR3 runs to 16 residues. DNA for the CDR3: TGTGCCAGCAGCCAAGATTCGACTCCCAGCTCCTACGAGCAGTACTTC. Protein product: CASSQDSTPSSYEQYF.

The chain is built from TRBV27 and TRBJ2-5, with 11 bases lining up with TRBD2. Germline V gene data show CDR1 as MNHEY and CDR2 as SMNVEV (reference sequence). The V and J ends lost 5 bases and 2 bases, in that order; junction bases with no gene match: 13. This CDR3 region has 18 residues. The CDR3 region is CASSPSLAGGLRQETQYF. CDR3 DNA: TGTGCCAGCAGTCCCTCTCTAGCGGGGGGCCTCCGGCAAGAGACCCAGTACTTC.

The chain recombines TRBV3-1 (or the pseudogene TRBV3-2) with TRBJ2-3; D is possibly TRBD1 (5 bases). CDR1 and CDR2 from the germline V gene are LGHDT and YNNKEL (reference sequence). Trimming stripped 4 bases from V and 1 base from J, with 12 bases between. CDR3 size: 15 residues. As DNA, the CDR3 is TGTGCCAGCAGCCCGACAGTGGTCGGCACAGATACGCAGTATTTT. Amino acid sequence: CASSPTVVGTDTQYF.

The V call is TRBV3-1 (or the pseudogene TRBV3-2), the J call TRBJ1-1; 7 bases are shared with TRBD1. The germline CDR1 and CDR2 sequences are LGHDT and YNNKEL (reference sequence). V trimming: 4 bases; J trimming: 10 bases; junction bases outside the gene matches: 6. This CDR3 is built from 12 residues. The CDR3 reads CASSRTGLLAFF. CDR3 bases: TGTGCCAGCAGCCGGACAGGTCTACTAGCTTTCTTT.

The chain employs TRBV5-4 and TRBJ2-7, with D perhaps TRBD1 (6 bases). The V and J ends lost 4 bases and 3 bases respectively, with 17 bases between them. Germline V lookup: CDR1 SGHNT, CDR2 YYREEE (reference sequence). This CDR3 has 15 residues. The chain's CDR3 is CASSPQTGGYYEQYF. CDR3 in DNA: TGTGCCAGCAGCCCGCAGACAGGAGGCTACTACGAGCAGTACTTC.

This clone was detected only a few times. The chain has TRBV6-5 and TRBJ1-1, with TRBD1 as a possible D gene (6 bases). The length of the CDR3 is 15 residues. V was cut by 6 bases and J by 3 bases, with 17 bases left in between. The germline gives CDR1 MNHEY, CDR2 SVGAGI. As DNA, the CDR3 is TGTGCCAGCAGACCTACCTTGACAGGCTACACTGAAGCTTTCTTT. Its protein product is CASRPTLTGYTEAFF.

The rearrangement joins TRBV18 to TRBJ1-2; TRBD1 aligns across 10 bases. Germline V gives CDR1 KGHSH, CDR2 LQKENI. This CDR3 spans 14 amino acids. V was clipped by 2 bases and J by 5 bases; unmatched bases: 2. The CDR3, as DNA: TGTGCCAGCTCACCAAGGGGACAGGGGTATGGCTACACCTTC. This codes for CASSPRGQGYGYTF.

The chain joins TRBV6-6 to TRBJ2-1, with 7 bases aligning to TRBD2. Germline trimming cut 2 bases from V and 7 bases from J; bases unmatched to any gene: 8. Germline V gives CDR1 MNHNY, CDR2 SVGAGI (reference sequence). This CDR3 comprises 15 residues. The CDR3 sequence: CASSYSGTGMNEQFF. CDR3 nucleotides: TGTGCCAGCAGTTACAGCGGGACTGGGATGAATGAGCAGTTCTTC.

This chain links TRBV3-1 (or the pseudogene TRBV3-2) with TRBJ1-2; TRBD1 is a possible D gene (5 bases). CDR3 size: 15 residues. Germline V gene lookup returns CDR1 LGHDT and CDR2 YNNKEL (reference sequence). V was clipped by 4 bases and J by 4 bases, with 16 bases between them. The CDR3, as DNA: TGTGCCAGCAGCCCGAGCGGGATCGGGGGCTATGGCTACACCTTC. Amino acid sequence: CASSPSGIGGYGYTF.

This clone was counted only a few times. This chain connects TRBV12-3 or TRBV12-4 to TRBJ1-1; D remains ambiguous. V was shortened by 6 bases and J by 7 bases, with 9 bases between the two germline ends. This CDR3 spans 11 amino acids. The CDR3 reads CASRRHHEAFF. The CDR3 nucleotides read TGTGCCAGCAGGAGACACCATGAAGCTTTCTTT.

This chain joins TRBV11-2 and TRBJ1-4; 10 bases are shared with TRBD1. The V and J ends lost 5 bases and 2 bases, in that order; junction bases with no gene match: 5. This CDR3 contains 16 residues. Germline CDR1 is SGHAT and CDR2 is FQNNGV. CDR3 sequence (DNA): TGTGCCAGCAGCCCGGGACAGGGGCGCACTAATGAAAAACTGTTTTTT. Amino acid sequence: CASSPGQGRTNEKLFF.

The chain joins TRBV3-1 (or the pseudogene TRBV3-2) to TRBJ1-4, with a tentative D call TRBD1 (5 bases). V was clipped by 2 bases and J by 8 bases, with 15 bases between them. CDR3 length equals 15 residues. The germline gives CDR1 LGHDT, CDR2 YNNKEL (reference sequence). For the CDR3, the DNA is TGTGCCAGCAGCCAATCCGGGCAGGGTCGCGAAAAACTGTTTTTT. The encoded protein is CASSQSGQGREKLFF.

The chain recombines TRBV6-5 with TRBJ2-5, with 7 positions matching TRBD2. Per germline, CDR1 MNHEY and CDR2 SVGAGI. The CDR3 runs to 15 residues. The junction had 5 bases not matched to a gene; V was cut back by 0 bases and J by 4 bases. The CDR3 is CASSYSYSGGETQYF. As DNA, the CDR3 is TGTGCCAGCAGTTACTCGTATTCGGGGGGAGAGACCCAGTACTTC.

The sample holds one count of this clone. The CDR3 sequence is CASSYTLAGGTEQYF. CDR3 sequence (DNA): TGTGCCAGCAGTTACACTCTAGCGGGGGGGACCGAGCAGTACTTC. The V call is TRBV6-5, the J call TRBJ2-7, with 12 bases fitting TRBD2. J gave up 6 bases and V 2 bases, and 5 bases lay outside the gene matches. Germline V gives CDR1 MNHEY, CDR2 SVGAGI. The CDR3 extends over 15 amino acids.

The chain couples TRBV7-8 to TRBJ2-1; TRBD1 matches at 10 bases. Germline assignment: CDR1 SGHVS and CDR2 FQNEAQ. The CDR3 is 16 residues long. Trimming at V came to 1 base and at J to 9 bases, leaving 9 bases not matched to a gene. In DNA, the CDR3 is TGTGCCAGCAGCTTAGTCGGCAGACAGGGGGCCGCTGAGCAGTTCTTC. Its translation: CASSLVGRQGAAEQFF.

The V gene is TRBV18, the J gene TRBJ2-7; tentatively, D is TRBD1 (5 bases). Germline CDR1 KGHSH, CDR2 LQKENI. Trimming left V 2 bases short and J 3 bases short, with 8 bases between. The CDR3 runs to 13 residues. CDR3 amino acids: CASSPGADYEQYF. Here the CDR3 DNA reads TGTGCCAGCTCACCAGGGGCGGACTACGAGCAGTACTTC.

This chain uses TRBV6-6 with TRBJ1-4; D ambiguous. Trimming shortened V by 5 bases and J by 5 bases, and 18 bases separated the two germline ends. This CDR3 has 16 residues. Germline V gives CDR1 MNHNY, CDR2 SVGAGI (reference sequence). The CDR3 here is CASSPQRRSRNEKLFF. CDR3 nucleotide sequence: TGTGCCAGCAGTCCCCAAAGACGAAGCAGGAATGAAAAACTGTTTTTT.

This chain links TRBV19 with TRBJ1-5, with TRBD1 matching over 7 bases. The CDR3 runs 15 residues. Germline V lookup: CDR1 LNHDA, CDR2 SQIVND (reference sequence). V shed 7 bases and J 5 bases; nucleotides not matched to a gene: 11. CDR3 region: CASTYRQGIDQPQHF. DNA of the CDR3: TGTGCCAGTACTTATAGACAGGGAATCGATCAGCCCCAGCATTTT.

The chain is built from TRBV12-3 or TRBV12-4 and TRBJ1-6; D might be TRBD1 (6 bases). The CDR3 is 13 amino acids. Trimming stripped 8 bases from V and 8 bases from J, with 13 bases between. The CDR3: CASGTGHDSPLHF. The CDR3 DNA follows: TGTGCCAGCGGAACAGGGCACGATTCACCCCTCCACTTT.

The V and J genes are TRBV7-9 and TRBJ1-2, with D possibly matching TRBD1 (6 bases). This CDR3 spans 14 amino acids. Germline V gene lookup returns CDR1 SEHNR and CDR2 FQNEAQ (reference sequence). The ends were cut back, 0 bases at V and 8 bases at J, with 13 bases in the middle. CDR3 sequence reads: CASSLAPSGEGYTF. DNA of the CDR3: TGTGCCAGCAGCTTAGCGCCCTCAGGGGAGGGCTACACCTTC.

This chain connects TRBV6-5 to TRBJ2-7; TRBD2 agrees at 8 bases. The CDR3 totals 13 residues. Germline CDR1 MNHEY, CDR2 SVGAGI. V gave up 8 bases and J gave up 2 bases; unmatched junction bases: 5. The CDR3 DNA reads TGTGCCAGCGACGACGGGGGGGCCTACGAGCAGTACTTC. Amino acid sequence: CASDDGGAYEQYF.

This rearrangement joins TRBV9 to TRBJ2-1; 9 positions agree with TRBD2. Trimming took 4 bases from V and 4 from J; bases not matched to a gene: 9. This CDR3 is built from 16 residues. Per the germline V gene, CDR1 is SGDLS and CDR2 is YYNGEE. This CDR3 reads CASSLLGGGAYNEQFF. The DNA for the CDR3 is TGTGCCAGCAGCCTCCTGGGCGGGGGGGCTTACAATGAGCAGTTCTTC.